The sequence of this T cell receptor (beta chain) was determined in a study of brain T cells in children with intractable seizures. Trimming pared 4 bases from V and 0 bases from J, leaving 11 bases between. CDR1 SGDLS and CDR2 YYNGEE come from the germline V gene. The CDR3 extends over 15 amino acids. Study observations and caveats: Pre-surgery blood may have been undersampled, hiding some clones.

The protocol was immunoSEQ multiplex PCR, while the TCRdb copy is restricted to in-frame clones and leaves out a portion. The sample lists some 62,000 clones, about 96% occurring once. This clone was counted a single time. The antigen is not known. The gene calls are TRBV9 and TRBJ1-5; TRBD1 is a possible D gene (6 bases). This receptor was identified in a boy under two years old with focal cortical dysplasia and intractable seizures. The sequenced sample was peripheral blood, obtained at surgery. CDR3 amino acids: CASSPGTSSNQPQHF. The CDR3 DNA follows: TGTGCCAGCAGCCCCGGGACATCTAGCAATCAGCCCCAGCATTTT.